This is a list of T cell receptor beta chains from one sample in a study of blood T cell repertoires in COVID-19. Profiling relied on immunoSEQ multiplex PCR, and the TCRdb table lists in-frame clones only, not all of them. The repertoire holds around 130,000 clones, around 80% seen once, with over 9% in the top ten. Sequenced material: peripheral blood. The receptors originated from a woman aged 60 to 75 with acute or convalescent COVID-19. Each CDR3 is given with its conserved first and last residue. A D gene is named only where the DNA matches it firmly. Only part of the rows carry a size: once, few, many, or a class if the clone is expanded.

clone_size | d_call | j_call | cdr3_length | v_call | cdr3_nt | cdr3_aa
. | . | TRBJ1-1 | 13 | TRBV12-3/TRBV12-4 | TGTGCCAGCAGTTTAGCAGGGGCCACTGAAGCTTTCTTT | CASSLAGATEAFF
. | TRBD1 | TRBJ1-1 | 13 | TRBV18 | TGTGCCAGCCGACAGGGCTCTAACACTGAAGCTTTCTTT | CASRQGSNTEAFF
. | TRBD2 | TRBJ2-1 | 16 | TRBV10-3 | TGTGCCATCAGTGACATGAGCGGGGGATCCTACAATGAGCAGTTCTTC | CAISDMSGGSYNEQFF
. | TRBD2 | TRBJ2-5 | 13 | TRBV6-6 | TGTGCCAGCAGTTACGAGCGGGGGGAGACCCAGTACTTC | CASSYERGETQYF
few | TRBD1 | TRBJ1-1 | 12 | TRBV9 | TGTGCCAGCAGCGTAGGGACAGGAGTTGCTTTCTTT | CASSVGTGVAFF
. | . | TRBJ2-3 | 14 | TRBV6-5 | TGTGCCAGCAGGAAACCGACGGAGGCAGATACGCAGTATTTT | CASRKPTEADTQYF
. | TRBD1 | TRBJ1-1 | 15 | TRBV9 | TGTGCCAGCAGCGTCCAGGACAGGTTGAACACTGAAGCTTTCTTT | CASSVQDRLNTEAFF
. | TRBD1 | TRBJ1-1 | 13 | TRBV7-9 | TGTGCCAGCAGCTTAGCGGGACAGGGACCAGCTTTCTTT | CASSLAGQGPAFF
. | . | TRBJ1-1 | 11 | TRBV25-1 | TGTGCCAGCAGCCGACGGGGAAAGGCTTTCTTT | CASSRRGKAFF
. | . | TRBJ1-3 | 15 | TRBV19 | TGTGCCAGTAGCAAGGACAGTTACTCTGGAAACACCATATATTTT | CASSKDSYSGNTIYF
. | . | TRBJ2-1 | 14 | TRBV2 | TGTGCCAGCAGTGAGGGGAGATCCTTAGGTGAGCAGTTCTTC | CASSEGRSLGEQFF
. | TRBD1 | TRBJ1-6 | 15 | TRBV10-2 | TGCGCCAGCAGAGAACCTGGGACAGGCGATCTCCCCCTCCACTTT | CASREPGTGDLPLHF
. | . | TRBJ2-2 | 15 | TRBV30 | TGTGCCTGGAGTGTAGTCGGGGGGAACACCGGGGAGCTGTTTTTT | CAWSVVGGNTGELFF
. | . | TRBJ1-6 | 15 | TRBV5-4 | TGTGCCAGCAGTGAAGGGAGAAGCCAAAATTCACCCCTCCACTTT | CASSEGRSQNSPLHF
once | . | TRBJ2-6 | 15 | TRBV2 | TGTGCCAGCAGTGATCAGGGGTCTGGGGCCAACGTCCTGACTTTC | CASSDQGSGANVLTF
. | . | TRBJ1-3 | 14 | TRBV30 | TGTGCCTGGAGTACGAGGGCGGCTGGAAACACCATATATTTT | CAWSTRAAGNTIYF
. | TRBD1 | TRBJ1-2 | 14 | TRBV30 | TGTGCCTGGAGTCAAATGACAGGGAACGAGGGCTACACCTTC | CAWSQMTGNEGYTF
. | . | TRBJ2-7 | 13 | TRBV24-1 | TGTGCCACCAGTGACCCAACAGGGAACGAGCAGTACTTC | CATSDPTGNEQYF
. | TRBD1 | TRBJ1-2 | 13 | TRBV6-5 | TGTGCCAGCAGTAAGGGGGCCGACTATGGCTACACCTTC | CASSKGADYGYTF
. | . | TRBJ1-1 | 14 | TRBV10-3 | TGTGCCATCAGTGAGACGGGAGGAGGCGGTGCGGCTTTCTTT | CAISETGGGGAAFF
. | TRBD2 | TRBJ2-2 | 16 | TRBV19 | TGTGCCAGTGGCCAGCGGGGTGGTAGTAGCACCGGGGAGCTGTTTTTT | CASGQRGGSSTGELFF
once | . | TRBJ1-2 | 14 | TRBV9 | TGTGCCAGCAGCGTAACTGCCAAAAATATCGGCTACACCTTC | CASSVTAKNIGYTF
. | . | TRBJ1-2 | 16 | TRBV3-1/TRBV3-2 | TGTGCCAGCAGCCAGGCCCCTACAGGGACGAACTATGGCTACACCTTC | CASSQAPTGTNYGYTF
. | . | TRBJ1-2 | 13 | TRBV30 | TGTGCCTGGTCCTCAGCAGTTTCGGGAGTTCACACCTTC | CAWSSAVSGVHTF
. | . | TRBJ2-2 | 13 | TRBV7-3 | TGTGCCAGCAGCTATCTAGCAGCCGGGGAGCTGTTTTTT | CASSYLAAGELFF
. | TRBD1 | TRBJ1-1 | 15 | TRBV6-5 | TGTGCCAGCAGTACAACAGGGGCCCCGAACACTGAAGCTTTCTTT | CASSTTGAPNTEAFF
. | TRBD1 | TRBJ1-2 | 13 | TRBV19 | TGTGCCAGTGGGGGACAGGGGCTGAATGGCTACACCTTC | CASGGQGLNGYTF
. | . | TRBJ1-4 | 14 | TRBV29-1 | TGCAGCGTTGAAGGGGGCGCAACTAATGAAAAACTGTTTTTT | CSVEGGATNEKLFF
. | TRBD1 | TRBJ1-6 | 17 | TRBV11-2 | TGTGCCAGCAGCTTAGATCATGAGGGGGCCCATAATTCACCCCTCCACTTT | CASSLDHEGAHNSPLHF
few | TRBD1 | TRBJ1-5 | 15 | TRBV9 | TGTGCCAGCAGCGAGGGGGGACAGGCTAATCAGCCCCAGCATTTT | CASSEGGQANQPQHF
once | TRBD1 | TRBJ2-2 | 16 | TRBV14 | TGTGCCAGCAGCCAAGGGACAGGGGCAAACACCGGGGAGCTGTTTTTT | CASSQGTGANTGELFF
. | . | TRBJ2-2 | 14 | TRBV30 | TGTGCCTGCCTGAGACAGGTTCACACCGGGGAGCTGTTTTTT | CACLRQVHTGELFF
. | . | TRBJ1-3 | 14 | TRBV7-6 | TGTGCCACCGGGGCGGGGACCTCTGGAAACACCATATATTTT | CATGAGTSGNTIYF
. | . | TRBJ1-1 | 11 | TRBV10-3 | TGTGCCATCAGTGAGTCGACTAAAGCTTTCTTT | CAISESTKAFF
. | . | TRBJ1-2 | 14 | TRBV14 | TGTGCCAGCAGCTCTTACGGGGGGGGCTATGGCTACACCTTC | CASSSYGGGYGYTF
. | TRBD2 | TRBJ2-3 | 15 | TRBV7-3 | TGTGCCTCACGGGCGCCTAGCGGGGGAAGAGATACGCAGTATTTT | CASRAPSGGRDTQYF
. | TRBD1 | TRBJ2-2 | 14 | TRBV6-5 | TGTGCCAGCAGTTTGAGGGGGCTCGGCGGGGAGCTGTTTTTT | CASSLRGLGGELFF
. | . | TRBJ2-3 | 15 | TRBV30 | TGTGCCTGGAGTGTAGCTAGGACATTCACAGATACGCAGTATTTT | CAWSVARTFTDTQYF
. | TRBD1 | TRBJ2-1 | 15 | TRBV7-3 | TGTGCCAGCAGCTTATCCGGGACAGGGTGGAATGAGCAGTTCTTC | CASSLSGTGWNEQFF
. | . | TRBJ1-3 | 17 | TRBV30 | TGTGCCTGCAGATCCTGGACGGAGGCAACAAACCGAAACACCATATATTTT | CACRSWTEATNRNTIYF
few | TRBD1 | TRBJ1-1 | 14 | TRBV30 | TGTGCCTGGAGTGGACAGGGCCTGAGAGCTGAAGCTTTCTTT | CAWSGQGLRAEAFF
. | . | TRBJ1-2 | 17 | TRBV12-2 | TGTGCAAGTCGCTTAGGGGCGGCGGGACAGGACAACTATGGCTACACCTTC | CASRLGAAGQDNYGYTF
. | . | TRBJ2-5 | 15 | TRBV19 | TGTGCCAGTAGGGGGGGGACAGGAGCCCAAGAGACCCAGTACTTC | CASRGGTGAQETQYF
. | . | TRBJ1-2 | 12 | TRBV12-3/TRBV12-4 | TGTGCCAGCCAGGTAGGACTCTCTGGCTACACCTTC | CASQVGLSGYTF
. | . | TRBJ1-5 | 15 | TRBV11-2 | TGTGCCAGCAGCCTGGCGGGGGGCAGCAATCAGCCCCAGCATTTT | CASSLAGGSNQPQHF
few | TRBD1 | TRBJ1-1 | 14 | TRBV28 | TGTGCCAGCAGTGCCCCAGGGGACAGCACTGAAGCTTTCTTT | CASSAPGDSTEAFF
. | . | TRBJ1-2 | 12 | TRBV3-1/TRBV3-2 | TGTGCCAGCAGCTCCCGGGGCTATGGCTACACCTTC | CASSSRGYGYTF
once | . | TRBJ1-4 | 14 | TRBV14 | TGTGCCAGCAGCCAAGGTCGCAGGTGGGAAAAACTGTTTTTT | CASSQGRRWEKLFF
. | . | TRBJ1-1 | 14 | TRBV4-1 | TGCGCCAGCAGAAAGGGACACGGGAACACTGAAGCTTTCTTT | CASRKGHGNTEAFF
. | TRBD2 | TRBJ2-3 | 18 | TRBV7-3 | TGTGCCAGCAGCTTAACGGCTAGCGGGGGGCAACTTGCAGATACGCAGTATTTT | CASSLTASGGQLADTQYF
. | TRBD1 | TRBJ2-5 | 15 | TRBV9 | TGTGCCAGCAGCGTCGACAGGGGCGGTTGGGAGACCCAGTACTTC | CASSVDRGGWETQYF
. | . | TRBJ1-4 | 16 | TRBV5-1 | TGCGCCAGCAAAGGAGGTGAAATTGTCGGTAATGAAAAACTGTTTTTT | CASKGGEIVGNEKLFF
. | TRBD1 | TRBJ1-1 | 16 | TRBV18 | TGTGCCAGCTCACCAGGAGGAGGGGGCGGGAGGACTGAAGCTTTCTTT | CASSPGGGGGRTEAFF
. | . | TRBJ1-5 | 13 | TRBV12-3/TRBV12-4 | TGTGCCAGCAGGGCCGGAGATCACCAGCCCCAGCATTTT | CASRAGDHQPQHF
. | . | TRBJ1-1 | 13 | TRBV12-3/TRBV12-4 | TGTGCCAGCAGCCGGAGGGCGGGGACTGAAGCTTTCTTT | CASSRRAGTEAFF